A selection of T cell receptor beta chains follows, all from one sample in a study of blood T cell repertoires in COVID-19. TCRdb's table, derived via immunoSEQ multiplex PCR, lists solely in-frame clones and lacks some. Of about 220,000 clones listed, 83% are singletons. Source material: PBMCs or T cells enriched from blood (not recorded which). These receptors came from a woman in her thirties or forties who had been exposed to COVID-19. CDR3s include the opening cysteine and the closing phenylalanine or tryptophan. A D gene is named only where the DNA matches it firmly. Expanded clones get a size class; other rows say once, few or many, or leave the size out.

CASSLGLLEGYTF TGTGCCAGCAGCTTAGGTCTTCTTGAGGGCTACACCTTC TRBV7-2 NA NA TRBJ1-2
CASGTGQGFSPLHF TGTGCCAGTGGGACGGGACAGGGCTTCTCACCCCTCCACTTT TRBV19 TRBD1 NA TRBJ1-6
CASSARDRHTGELFF TGTGCCAGCAGCGCGCGCGACAGACACACCGGGGAGCTGTTTTTT TRBV28 NA NA TRBJ2-2
CASSLVTGASNQPQHF TGTGCCAGCAGCTTAGTGACAGGGGCCAGCAATCAGCCCCAGCATTTT TRBV7-8 TRBD1 once TRBJ1-5
CASSLGDTELLNEKLFF TGTGCCAGCAGCCTTGGGGACACAGAGCTACTTAATGAAAAACTGTTTTTT TRBV28 NA NA TRBJ1-4
CASSAKLNTEAFF TGTGCCAGCAGTGCTAAGCTTAACACTGAAGCTTTCTTT TRBV28 NA NA TRBJ1-1
CASSQDLTSGGSRYEQYF TGCGCCAGCAGCCAAGATTTGACTAGCGGGGGTAGTAGGTACGAGCAGTACTTC TRBV4-3 TRBD2 NA TRBJ2-7
CASSRDDRQGASSPLHF TGTGCCAGCAGCCGAGATGACCGACAGGGGGCTAGTTCACCCCTCCACTTT TRBV6-6 TRBD1 NA TRBJ1-6
CASTPRGGHEQFF TGTGCCAGCACCCCGAGGGGGGGGCATGAGCAGTTCTTC TRBV12-3/TRBV12-4 NA NA TRBJ2-1
CASRPRASATGELFF TGTGCCAGCAGGCCCCGGGCTAGCGCAACCGGGGAGCTGTTTTTT TRBV2 NA NA TRBJ2-2
CASSASGSLGTQYF TGCGCCAGCAGCGCTTCAGGGTCCTTGGGGACCCAGTACTTC TRBV5-1 NA NA TRBJ2-5
CASGLVLGRGTEAFF TGTGCTAGTGGTTTGGTACTGGGCAGGGGCACTGAAGCTTTCTTT TRBV12-5 NA NA TRBJ1-1
CASTCPVVEQFF TGTGCCAGTACCTGTCCGGTTGTGGAGCAGTTCTTC TRBV19 NA NA TRBJ2-1
CASSLVQGDNQPQHF TGTGCCAGCAGCTTAGTACAGGGGGACAATCAGCCCCAGCATTTT TRBV7-2 TRBD1 NA TRBJ1-5
CAWRRAPSDGGARSTDTQYF TGTGCCTGGAGAAGGGCCCCCTCGGACGGGGGGGCTCGTAGCACAGATACGCAGTATTTT TRBV30 TRBD2 NA TRBJ2-3
CASSAGRGNTEAFF TGTGCCAGCTCCGCGGGACGGGGGAACACTGAAGCTTTCTTT TRBV18 NA NA TRBJ1-1
CASSRGQNTEAFF TGTGCCAGCAGTCGGGGTCAGAACACTGAAGCTTTCTTT TRBV2 NA NA TRBJ1-1
CASSLVSQGSYNEQFF TGCGCCAGCAGCTTGGTGTCGCAGGGCTCCTACAATGAGCAGTTCTTC TRBV5-1 NA NA TRBJ2-1
CASSIGQSYNSPLHF TGTGCCAGCAGCATCGGACAGTCGTATAATTCACCCCTCCACTTT TRBV5-6 NA NA TRBJ1-6
CASSYITSGGTDTQYF TGTGCCAGCAGCTATATAACTAGCGGGGGCACAGATACGCAGTATTTT TRBV5-6 TRBD2 NA TRBJ2-3
CASSRAGSGNTIYF TGTGCCAGCAGCCGAGCTGGCTCTGGAAACACCATATATTTT TRBV5-8 NA few TRBJ1-3
CASSQAAGVATNEKLFF TGCGCCAGCAGCCAAGCGGCGGGGGTTGCGACTAATGAAAAACTGTTTTTT TRBV5-1 NA once TRBJ1-4
CASSFRTGGVNTEAFF TGCGCCAGCAGCTTCCGGACAGGGGGGGTGAACACTGAAGCTTTCTTT TRBV5-1 TRBD1 NA TRBJ1-1
CASSSGTAGTEAFF TGTGCCAGCAGTTCCGGGACAGCCGGCACTGAAGCTTTCTTT TRBV6-5 TRBD1 NA TRBJ1-1
CASTDTGNTEAFF TGTGCCAGCACCGATACAGGGAACACTGAAGCTTTCTTT TRBV9 NA NA TRBJ1-1
CASSSLAPEAEAFF TGTGCCAGCAGCTCCCTTGCCCCCGAGGCTGAAGCTTTCTTT TRBV11-2 NA NA TRBJ1-1